This T cell receptor beta chain was recorded in a study of early T cells in non-severe SARS-CoV-2 infection (dated by TCRdb to 2020 to 2023). For context, the study as a whole: TCR sequencing used bulk RNA from unsorted whole blood, so alpha and beta chains could not be paired.

Set within a cohort of healthcare workers in London, UK, this nested case-control study involved weekly PCR testing of nasopharyngeal swabs along with blood sampling. Healthcare workers were enrolled in the week of the UK lockdown, from 23 to 31 March 2020, and were followed every week for up to roughly 16 weeks. Regarding this clonotype: The specificity of this receptor is unknown. Base-call qualities are not available, and no considerably larger clone is one nucleotide away.

What the study reported, not specific to this receptor: VDJdb matching was skewed toward anti-spike CD8 responses and likely underestimated virus-specific expansions, missing private and CD4 specificities.

For CDR1 and CDR2, the germline V gene (reference sequence) lists SGHNT and YYREEE. Trimming removed 3 bases from V and 2 bases from J; the gene matches leave 2 bases unexplained. Including cysteine and phenylalanine, the CDR3 has 15 amino acids. The read is trimmed to its CDR3 DNA, 45 bases read in frame from base 1. The library was made by 5' RACE. Sequencing was carried out with a NextSeq 500. Unique molecular identifiers were attached to individual cDNA molecules in the TCR library protocol so that sequencing error and PCR bias could be corrected. Both TCR alpha and beta chains were sequenced, and tight co-correlation was observed between alpha and beta sequence abundances in each sample. The original pipeline was this. Decombinator V4 was used to annotate TCR sequences for V gene, J gene and CDR3. Expanded TCRs were defined as changing significantly between any two time points under a Poisson model with p below 0.0001. TCR abundances were normalised to the total number of TCRs sequenced in each sample and reported as counts per million. TRAV1-2 paired with TRAJ12, TRAJ20 or TRAJ33 defined MAIT TCRs, while TRAV10 paired with TRAJ18 defined iNKT TCRs. VDJdb, accessed 1 November 2021, was searched for CMV, EBV and SARS-CoV-2 annotated TCRs, excluding TCRs annotated for multiple antigens. Using fastp trimming at Q25 and MiXCR clonotype assembly, TCRdb reanalyzed the public sequencing data and kept in-frame beta chains. Every CDR3 protein is listed once, alongside the most common genes and DNA of its rows. TCRdb assigned the V and J calls; the authors' analysis was not used. The sample contains about 81,000 distinct CDR3 sequences, more than 13% of them found a single time. Together, the top ten hold 9.5% to 13% of the sample.

The clonotype was recovered from an adult who was a healthcare worker with PCR-confirmed SARS-CoV-2 infection or an uninfected control (not recorded which). The source material was whole blood. The sequence joins TRBV5-4 to TRBJ1-3, and TRBD1 aligns with 10 junction nucleotides. The CDR3 region has the sequence CASSYGQGAGNTIYF. The nucleotides are TGTGCCAGCAGCTACGGACAGGGGGCTGGAAACACCATATATTTT.